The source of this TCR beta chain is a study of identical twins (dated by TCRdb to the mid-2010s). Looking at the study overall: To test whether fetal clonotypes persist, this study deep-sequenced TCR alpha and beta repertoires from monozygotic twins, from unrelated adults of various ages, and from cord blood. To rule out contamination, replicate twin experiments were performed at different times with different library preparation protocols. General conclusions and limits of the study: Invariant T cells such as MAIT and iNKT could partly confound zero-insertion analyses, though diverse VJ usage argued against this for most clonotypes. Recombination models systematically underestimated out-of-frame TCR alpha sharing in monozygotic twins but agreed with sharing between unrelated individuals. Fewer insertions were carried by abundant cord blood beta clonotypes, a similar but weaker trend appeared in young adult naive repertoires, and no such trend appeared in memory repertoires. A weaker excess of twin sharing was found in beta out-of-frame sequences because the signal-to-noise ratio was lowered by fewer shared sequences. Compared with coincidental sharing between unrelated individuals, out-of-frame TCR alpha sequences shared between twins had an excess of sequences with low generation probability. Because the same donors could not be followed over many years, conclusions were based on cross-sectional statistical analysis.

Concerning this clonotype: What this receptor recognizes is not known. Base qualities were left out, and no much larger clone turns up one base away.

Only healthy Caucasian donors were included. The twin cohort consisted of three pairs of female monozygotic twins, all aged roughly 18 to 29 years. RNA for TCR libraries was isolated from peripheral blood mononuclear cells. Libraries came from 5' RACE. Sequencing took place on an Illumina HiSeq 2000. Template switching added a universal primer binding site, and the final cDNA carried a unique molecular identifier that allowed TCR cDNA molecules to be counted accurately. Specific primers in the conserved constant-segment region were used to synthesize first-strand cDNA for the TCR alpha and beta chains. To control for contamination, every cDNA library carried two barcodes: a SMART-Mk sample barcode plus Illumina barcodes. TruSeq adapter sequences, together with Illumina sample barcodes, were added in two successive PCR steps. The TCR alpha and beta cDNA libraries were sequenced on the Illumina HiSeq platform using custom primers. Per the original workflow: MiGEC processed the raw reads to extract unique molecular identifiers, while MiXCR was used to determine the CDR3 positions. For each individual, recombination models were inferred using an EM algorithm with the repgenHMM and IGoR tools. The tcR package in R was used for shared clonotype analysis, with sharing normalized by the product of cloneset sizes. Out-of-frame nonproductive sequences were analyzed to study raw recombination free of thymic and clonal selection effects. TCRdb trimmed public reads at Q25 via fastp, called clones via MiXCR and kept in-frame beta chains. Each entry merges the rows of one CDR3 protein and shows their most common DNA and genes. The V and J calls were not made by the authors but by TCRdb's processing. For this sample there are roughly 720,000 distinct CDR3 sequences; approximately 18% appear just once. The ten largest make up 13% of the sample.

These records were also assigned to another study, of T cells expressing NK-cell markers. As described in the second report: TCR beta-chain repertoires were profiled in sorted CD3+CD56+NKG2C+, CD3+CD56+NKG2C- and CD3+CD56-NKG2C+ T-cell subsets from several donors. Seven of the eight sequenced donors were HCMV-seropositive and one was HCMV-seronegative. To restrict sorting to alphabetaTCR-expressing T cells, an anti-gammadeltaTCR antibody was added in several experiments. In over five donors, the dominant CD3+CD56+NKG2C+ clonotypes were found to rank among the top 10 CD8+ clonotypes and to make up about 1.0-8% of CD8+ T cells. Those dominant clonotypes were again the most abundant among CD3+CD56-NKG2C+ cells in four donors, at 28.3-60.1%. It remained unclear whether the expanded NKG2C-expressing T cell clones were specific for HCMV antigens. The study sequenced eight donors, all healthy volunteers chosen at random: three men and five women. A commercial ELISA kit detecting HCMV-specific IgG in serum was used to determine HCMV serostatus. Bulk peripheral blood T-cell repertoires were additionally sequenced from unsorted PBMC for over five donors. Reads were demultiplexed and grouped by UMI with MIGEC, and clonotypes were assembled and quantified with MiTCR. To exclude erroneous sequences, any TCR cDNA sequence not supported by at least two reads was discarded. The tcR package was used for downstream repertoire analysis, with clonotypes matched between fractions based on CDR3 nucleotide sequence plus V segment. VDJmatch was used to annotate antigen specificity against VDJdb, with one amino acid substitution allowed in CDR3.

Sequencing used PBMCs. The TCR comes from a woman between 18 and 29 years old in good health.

CDR3 reads: CASRSWGTPNTDTQYF. The nucleotide sequence is given as TGTGCCAGCAGATCCTGGGGGACTCCAAACACAGATACGCAGTATTTT. The rearrangement combines TRBV7-9 with TRBJ2-3; TRBD2 could be the D gene, as 6 bases match. V and J lose 6 bases and 2 bases, and a span of 18 bases separates them. CDR1 and CDR2 (SEHNR, FQNEAQ) derive from the germline V gene (reference sequence). The CDR3 runs 16 amino acids, cysteine and phenylalanine included. Of the read, only the CDR3 DNA is kept; its 48 bases are in frame from base 1.